Sequencing of this T cell receptor (beta chain) was carried out in a study of beta chain features in type 1 diabetes. General study results and limits: All four CD4+ subsets from Type 1 diabetes patients carried moderately but significantly shorter TCRB CDR3s.

With regard to this clone: Its cognate antigen is unknown.

Germline CDR1 is LGHNA and CDR2 is YNFKEQ. The CDR3 length is 15 residues. V was shortened by 2 bases and J by 8 bases, with 16 bases between the two germline ends. Reverse transcription of all isolated RNA meant that expressed TCRB transcripts were sequenced. TCRdb's table, derived via immunoSEQ multiplex PCR, lists solely in-frame clones and lacks some. The sample lists under 200,000 clones; 8% to 8.5% were seen once. J is TRBJ1-3 and V is TRBV4-2, with D possibly TRBD1 on 5 matching bases. The receptor was derived from a woman between 18 and 30 years old with type 1 diabetes. Source material: central memory CD4+ T cells from blood. Written as DNA, the CDR3 is TGTGCCAGCAGCCAAACGGTCGGCAGGGAGGACACCATATATTTT. This gives the protein CASSQTVGREDTIYF.